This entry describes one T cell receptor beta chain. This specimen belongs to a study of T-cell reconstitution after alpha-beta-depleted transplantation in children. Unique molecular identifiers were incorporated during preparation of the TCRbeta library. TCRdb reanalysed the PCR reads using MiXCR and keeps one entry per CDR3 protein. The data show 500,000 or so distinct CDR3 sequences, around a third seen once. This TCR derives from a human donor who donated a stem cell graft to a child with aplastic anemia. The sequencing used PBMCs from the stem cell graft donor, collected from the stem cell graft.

The CDR3 here is CASSESHRHYGYTF. For the CDR3, the DNA is TGTGCCAGCAGTGAATCTCACCGCCACTATGGCTACACCTTC. V usage is TRBV25-1 and J usage is TRBJ1-2; D is ambiguous. With 1 base removed from V and 3 bases from J, the gap between germline ends came to 9 bases. Germline V gene data show CDR1 as MGHDK and CDR2 as SYGVNS. The CDR3 consists of 14 residues.